This T cell receptor beta chain was captured in a study of control samples from healthy donors and cancer patients. Here immunoSEQ multiplex PCR was the method, and the copy in TCRdb shows in-frame clones only, minus some. Counted here are 78,000 or so clones, roughly 87% occurring once; the ten biggest clones make up over 3.5%. V was pared by 0 bases and J by 0 bases, with 6 bases between. From germline, CDR1 is MGHRA and CDR2 YSYEKL. The CDR3 contains 15 residues. This clone showed up just a few times. The source material was blood. This clonotype was obtained from a woman aged 45-59 years in good health. The chain couples TRBV4-1 to TRBJ1-3; D remains ambiguous. CDR3 residues: CASSQDPSSGNTIYF. The CDR3 DNA sequence: TGCGCCAGCAGCCAAGACCCGAGCTCTGGAAACACCATATATTTT.